The 5 T cell receptor beta chains reported below all come from one sample, sequenced in a study of cytomegalovirus exposure and HLA in healthy donors. The table came from immunoSEQ multiplex PCR; TCRdb's copy has only in-frame clones and leaves some out. Of 150,000 to 200,000 clones detected, more than 70% appear once; the ten largest clones hold roughly 10%. The sample taken for sequencing was PBMCs. The receptors originated from a man aged 25-40 years in good health and CMV-seropositive.

The gene calls are TRBV28 and TRBJ2-7, with 9 positions matching TRBD1. The CDR3 contains 14 residues. The V gene end was trimmed by 3 bases and the J gene end by 6 bases; junction bases not matched to a gene: 6. The germline gives CDR1 MDHEN, CDR2 SYDVKM. The CDR3 DNA is TGTGCCAGCAGTTTGACGGACAGGGGTGGCGAGCAGTACTTC. It encodes CASSLTDRGGEQYF.

J is TRBJ1-2 and V is TRBV27, with D uncertain. The CDR3 has 14 amino acids. V was cut by 5 bases and J by 6 bases, with 16 bases left in between. Germline values: CDR1 MNHEY, CDR2 SMNVEV (reference sequence). CDR3 residues: CASSPRGGFNGYTF. The CDR3 DNA sequence: TGTGCCAGCAGTCCCCGGGGAGGGTTCAATGGCTACACCTTC.

The rearrangement links TRBV28 to TRBJ2-1; D call uncertain. The CDR3 is 16 amino acids. The ends were cut back, 6 bases at V and 5 bases at J, with 20 bases in the middle. CDR1 and CDR2 (germline): MDHEN, SYDVKM. The CDR3 sequence: CASRGSTVLRDNEQFF. The DNA of the CDR3 is TGTGCCAGCAGGGGTTCGACGGTCCTTCGGGACAATGAGCAGTTCTTC.

This clone was detected once. V and J are TRBV7-9 and TRBJ2-7; 8 bases fit TRBD1. The germline CDR1 and CDR2 sequences are SEHNR and FQNEAQ (reference sequence). The CDR3 totals 16 residues. With V trimmed by 1 base and J by 0 bases, 5 bases remained unmatched. CDR3 in DNA: TGTGCCAGCAGCTTAGAATCAGGGGGCGCCTCCTACGAGCAGTACTTC. It codes for CASSLESGGASYEQYF.

V usage is TRBV30 and J usage is TRBJ1-1; a weak D match, TRBD1 (6 bases). There are 14 residues in the CDR3. V was cut by 2 bases and J by 6 bases, with 16 bases left in between. CDR1 is GTSNPN, CDR2 SVGIG, per germline (reference sequence). Here the CDR3 reads CAWSIRGGASEAFF. DNA of the CDR3: TGTGCCTGGAGTATTCGGGGGGGCGCGTCTGAAGCTTTCTTT.